This T cell receptor (beta chain) appears in the sequencing data of a study of blood T cell repertoires in COVID-19 (dated by TCRdb to 2020 to 2022). As for the study more broadly: Collaborator samples came from the United States, Italy and Spain and covered acute and convalescent phases of COVID-19. The prospective study material was composed of cDNA or gDNA derived from T cells, B-cell-depleted T cells, or PBMCs. The dataset comprised deeply sampled blood TCRbeta repertoires from subjects exposed to, actively infected with, or recovered from COVID-19. The repertoires were made available in a free public database intended to serve as a resource for research on the immune response to SARS-CoV-2. The samples were drawn from the first 160 participants of the ongoing ImmuneRACE study and from about 1,200 subjects provided by 6 global collaborators. Sample metadata almost always included a de-identified subject ID, COVID-19 status, age in years and sex. Where available, HLA class I and class II types were obtained from metadata supplied by the sample provider rather than from assay-based typing.

Sequences LNHDA (CDR1) and SQIVND (CDR2) are obtained from the germline V gene (reference sequence). Measured from the cysteine to the phenylalanine, the CDR3 is 14 residues long. The only DNA kept is the CDR3, 42 bases in frame from the first base. Trimming accounts for 8 bases at V and 9 bases at J, while the number of junction bases matched to no gene is 10. Of note for this clone: No antigen is known for it. Base qualities were left out, and no much larger clone turns up one base away.

Study-wide findings and limitations: How much clinical and demographic metadata was included differed by source and by participant, and the metadata was provided uncurated.

TCRbeta CDR3 regions were amplified from genomic DNA by means of the immunoSEQ Assay, a bias-controlled multiplex PCR. Processing in the source paper ran as follows. The number of nucleated cells in each sample was estimated by amplification of reference gene primers within the assay. To quantify the absolute abundance of each unique TCRbeta CDR3 rearrangement, sequence reads were collapsed and filtered. For each sample, productive Simpson clonality was calculated as the square root of Simpson's diversity index across productive rearrangements. In its TCRdb copy, this immuneACCESS table keeps in-frame sequences only and misses some clones. Where compared with another copy, unresolved V genes explain less than half of these, and the others have no known cause. That table furnishes V, J and clone size, whereas the DNA furnished D and trimming. The table for this sample lists around 81,000 clones; approximately 80% of them were counted only once. The ten largest clones add up to around 14% of the sample.

Whole blood was collected in K2EDTA tubes by collaborating institutions according to the institutions' own protocols. For TCRbeta analysis, collaborators shipped samples as frozen whole blood, isolated PBMCs, or DNA extracted from either of those sample types. Sequencing was performed on peripheral blood. The sequence was collected from a human donor in a cohort sampled during active COVID-19. The sequence is built from TRBV19 and TRBJ1-6, with 7 central nucleotides matching TRBD1. The nucleotides read TGTGCCAGTTCTCAGGGGGGAATCGGTTCACCCCTCCACTTT. Translation gives CASSQGGIGSPLHF.